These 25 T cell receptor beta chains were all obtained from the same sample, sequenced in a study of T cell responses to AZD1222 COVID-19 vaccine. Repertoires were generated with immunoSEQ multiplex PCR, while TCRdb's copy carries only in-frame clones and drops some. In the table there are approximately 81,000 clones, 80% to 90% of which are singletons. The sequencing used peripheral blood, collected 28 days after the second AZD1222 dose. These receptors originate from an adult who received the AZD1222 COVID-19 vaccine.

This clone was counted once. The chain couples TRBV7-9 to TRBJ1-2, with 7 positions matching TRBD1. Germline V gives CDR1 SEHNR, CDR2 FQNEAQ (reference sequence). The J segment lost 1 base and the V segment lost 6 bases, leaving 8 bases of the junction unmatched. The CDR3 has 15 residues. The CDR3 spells CASSRDSGVNYGYTF. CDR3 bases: TGTGCCAGCAGTCGGGACAGTGGAGTTAACTATGGCTACACCTTC.

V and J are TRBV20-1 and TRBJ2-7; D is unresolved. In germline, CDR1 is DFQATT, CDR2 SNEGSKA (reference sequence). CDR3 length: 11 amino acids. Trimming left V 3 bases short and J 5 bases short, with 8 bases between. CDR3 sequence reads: CSASQFNEQYF. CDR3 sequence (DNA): TGCAGTGCTAGTCAATTTAACGAGCAGTACTTC.

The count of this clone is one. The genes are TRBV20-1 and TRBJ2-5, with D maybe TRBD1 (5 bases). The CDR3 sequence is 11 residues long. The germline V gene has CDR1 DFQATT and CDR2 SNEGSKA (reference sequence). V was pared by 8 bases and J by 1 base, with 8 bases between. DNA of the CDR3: TGCAGTCCCGACAGCCAAGAGACCCAGTACTTC. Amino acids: CSPDSQETQYF.

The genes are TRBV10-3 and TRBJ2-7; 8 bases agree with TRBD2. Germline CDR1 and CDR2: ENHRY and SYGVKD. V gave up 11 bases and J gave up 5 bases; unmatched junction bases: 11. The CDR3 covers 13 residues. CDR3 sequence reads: CAARREGPNEQYF. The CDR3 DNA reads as TGTGCCGCACGTCGGGAGGGCCCTAACGAGCAGTACTTC.

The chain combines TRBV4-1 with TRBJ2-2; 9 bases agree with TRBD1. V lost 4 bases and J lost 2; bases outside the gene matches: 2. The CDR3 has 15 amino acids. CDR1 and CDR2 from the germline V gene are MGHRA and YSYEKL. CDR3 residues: CASSRGQGNTGELFF. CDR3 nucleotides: TGCGCCAGCAGCCGGGGACAGGGCAACACCGGGGAGCTGTTTTTT.

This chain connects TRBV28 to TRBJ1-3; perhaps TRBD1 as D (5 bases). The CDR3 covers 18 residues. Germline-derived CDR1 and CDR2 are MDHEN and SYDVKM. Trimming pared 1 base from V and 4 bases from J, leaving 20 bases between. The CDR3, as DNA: TGTGCCAGCAGTTTATCCCTGGGGGGAACCCGGAGCGGAAACACCATATATTTT. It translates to CASSLSLGGTRSGNTIYF.

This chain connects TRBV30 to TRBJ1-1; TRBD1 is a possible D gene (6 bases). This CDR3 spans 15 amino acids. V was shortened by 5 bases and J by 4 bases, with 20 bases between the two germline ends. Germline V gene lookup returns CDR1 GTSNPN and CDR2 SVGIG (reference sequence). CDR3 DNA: TGTGCCTGGGCCGAGTCGGGACAAATAGTCACTGAAGCTTTCTTT. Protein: CAWAESGQIVTEAFF.

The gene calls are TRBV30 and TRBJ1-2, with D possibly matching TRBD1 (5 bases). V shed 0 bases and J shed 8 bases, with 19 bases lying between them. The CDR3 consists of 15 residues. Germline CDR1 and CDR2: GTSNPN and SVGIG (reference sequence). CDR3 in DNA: TGTGCCTGGAGTGTACCGTTGTCCCCCAGGGACGGCTACACCTTC. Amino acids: CAWSVPLSPRDGYTF.

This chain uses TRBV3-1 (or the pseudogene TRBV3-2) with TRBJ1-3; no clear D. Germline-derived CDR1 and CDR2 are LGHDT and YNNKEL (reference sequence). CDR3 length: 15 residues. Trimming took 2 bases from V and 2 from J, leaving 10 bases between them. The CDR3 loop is CASSQSVIAGNTIYF. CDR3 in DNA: TGTGCCAGCAGCCAATCGGTTATTGCTGGAAACACCATATATTTT.

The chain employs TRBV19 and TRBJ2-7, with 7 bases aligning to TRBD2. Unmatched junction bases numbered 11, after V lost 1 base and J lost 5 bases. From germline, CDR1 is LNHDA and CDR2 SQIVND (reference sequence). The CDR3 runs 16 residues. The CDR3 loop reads CASSIGGRAFVHEQYF. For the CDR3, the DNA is TGTGCCAGTAGTATAGGAGGGAGGGCCTTCGTCCACGAGCAGTACTTC.

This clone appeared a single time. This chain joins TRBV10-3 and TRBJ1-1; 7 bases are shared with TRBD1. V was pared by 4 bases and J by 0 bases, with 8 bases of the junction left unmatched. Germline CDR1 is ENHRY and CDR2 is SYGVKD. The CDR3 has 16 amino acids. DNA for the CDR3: TGTGCCATCAGTGCCACCCGACAGGGTATGAACACTGAAGCTTTCTTT. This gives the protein CAISATRQGMNTEAFF.

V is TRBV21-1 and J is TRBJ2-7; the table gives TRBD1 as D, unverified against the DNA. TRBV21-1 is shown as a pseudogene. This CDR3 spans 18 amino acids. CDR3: CASSKVGPEQGCYYEQYF. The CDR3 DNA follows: TGTGCCAGCAGCAAAGTTGGACCGGAGCAGGGATGCTACTACGAGCAGTACTTC.

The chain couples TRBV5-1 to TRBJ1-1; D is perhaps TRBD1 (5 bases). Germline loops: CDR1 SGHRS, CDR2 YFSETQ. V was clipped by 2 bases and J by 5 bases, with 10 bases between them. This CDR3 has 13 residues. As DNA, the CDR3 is TGCGCCAGCAGCTTTCGGGGGTCTACTGAAGCTTTCTTT. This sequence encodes CASSFRGSTEAFF.

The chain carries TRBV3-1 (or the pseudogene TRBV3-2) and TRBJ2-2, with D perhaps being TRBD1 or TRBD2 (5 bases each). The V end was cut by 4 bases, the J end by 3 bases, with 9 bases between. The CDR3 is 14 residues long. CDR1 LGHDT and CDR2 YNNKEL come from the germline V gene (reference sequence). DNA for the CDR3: TGTGCCAGCAGCCTGGGACCTGACACCGGGGAGCTGTTTTTT. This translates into CASSLGPDTGELFF.

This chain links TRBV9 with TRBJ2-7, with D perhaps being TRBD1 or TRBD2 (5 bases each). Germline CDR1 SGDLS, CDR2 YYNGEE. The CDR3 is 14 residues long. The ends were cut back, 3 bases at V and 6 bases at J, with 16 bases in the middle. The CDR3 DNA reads TGTGCCAGCAGCGGACCGGGACGCCGACCCGAGCAGTACTTC. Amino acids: CASSGPGRRPEQYF. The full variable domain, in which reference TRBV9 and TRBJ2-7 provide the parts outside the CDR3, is DSGVTQTPKHLITATGQRVTLRCSPRSGDLSVYWYQQSLDQGLQFLIQYYNGEERAKGNILERFSAQQFPDLHSELNLSSLELGDSALYFCASSGPGRRPEQYFGPGTRLTVT.

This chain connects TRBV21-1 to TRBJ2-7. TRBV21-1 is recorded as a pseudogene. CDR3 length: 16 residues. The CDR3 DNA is TGTGCCAGCAGCAAATGGGGTGACGATGCGAAGTACGAGCAGTACTTC. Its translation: CASSKWGDDAKYEQYF.

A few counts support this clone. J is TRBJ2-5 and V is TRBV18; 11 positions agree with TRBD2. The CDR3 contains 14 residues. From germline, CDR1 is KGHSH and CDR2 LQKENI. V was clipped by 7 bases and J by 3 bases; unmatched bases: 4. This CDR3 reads CASFSSGRKETQYF. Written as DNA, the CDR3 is TGTGCCAGCTTCTCTAGCGGGAGGAAAGAGACCCAGTACTTC.

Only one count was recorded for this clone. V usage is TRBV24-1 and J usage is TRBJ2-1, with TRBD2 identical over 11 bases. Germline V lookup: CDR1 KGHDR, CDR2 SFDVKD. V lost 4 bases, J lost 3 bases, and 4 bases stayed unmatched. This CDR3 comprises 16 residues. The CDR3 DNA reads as TGTGCCACCAGTGACCGCGGGACTAGCGGCTACAATGAGCAGTTCTTC. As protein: CATSDRGTSGYNEQFF.

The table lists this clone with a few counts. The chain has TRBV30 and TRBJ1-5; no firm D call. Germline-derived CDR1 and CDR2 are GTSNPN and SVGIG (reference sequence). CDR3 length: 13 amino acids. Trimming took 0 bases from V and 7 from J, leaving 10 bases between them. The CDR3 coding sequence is TGTGCCTGGAGTGTTTCCCATGAACAGCCCCAGCATTTT. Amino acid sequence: CAWSVSHEQPQHF.

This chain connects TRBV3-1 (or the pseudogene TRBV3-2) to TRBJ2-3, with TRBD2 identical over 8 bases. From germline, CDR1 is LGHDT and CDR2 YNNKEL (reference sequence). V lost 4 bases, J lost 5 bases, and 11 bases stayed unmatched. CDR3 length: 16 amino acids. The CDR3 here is CASSRSSGSGKDTQYF. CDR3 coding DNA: TGTGCCAGCAGCCGGTCGAGCGGGAGTGGGAAAGATACGCAGTATTTT.

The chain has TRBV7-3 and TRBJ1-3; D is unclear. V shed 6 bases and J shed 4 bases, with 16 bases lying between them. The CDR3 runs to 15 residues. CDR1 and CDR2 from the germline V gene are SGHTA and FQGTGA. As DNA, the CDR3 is TGTGCCAGCAGGGAGGGCTCCCCGAGGGGAAACACCATATATTTT. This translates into CASREGSPRGNTIYF.

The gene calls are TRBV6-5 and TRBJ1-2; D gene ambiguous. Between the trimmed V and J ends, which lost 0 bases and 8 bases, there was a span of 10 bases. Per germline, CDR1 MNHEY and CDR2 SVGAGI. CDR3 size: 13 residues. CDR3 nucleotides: TGTGCCAGCAGTTACTCAGTAGGTGGGGGCTACACCTTC. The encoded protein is CASSYSVGGGYTF.

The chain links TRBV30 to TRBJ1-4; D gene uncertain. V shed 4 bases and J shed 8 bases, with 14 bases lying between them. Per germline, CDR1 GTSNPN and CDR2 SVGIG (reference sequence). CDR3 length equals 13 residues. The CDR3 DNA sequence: TGTGCCTGGAATTGGGGTGATTCCGAAAAACTGTTTTTT. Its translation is CAWNWGDSEKLFF.

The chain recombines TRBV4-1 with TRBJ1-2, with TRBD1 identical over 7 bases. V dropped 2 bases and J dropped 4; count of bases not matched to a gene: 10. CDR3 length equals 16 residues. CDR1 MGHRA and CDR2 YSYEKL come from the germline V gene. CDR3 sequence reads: CASSQPRRGQSYGYTF. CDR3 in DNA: TGCGCCAGCAGCCAACCTCGGAGGGGGCAAAGCTATGGCTACACCTTC.

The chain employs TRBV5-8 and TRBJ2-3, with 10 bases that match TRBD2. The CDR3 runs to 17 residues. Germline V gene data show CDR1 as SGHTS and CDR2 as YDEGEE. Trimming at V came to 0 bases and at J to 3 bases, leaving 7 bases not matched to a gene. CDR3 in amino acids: CASSLGLSGRTTDTQYF. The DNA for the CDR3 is TGTGCCAGCAGCTTGGGGCTTAGCGGGAGGACTACAGATACGCAGTATTTT.